A single T cell receptor (beta chain) is shown here with its context. What antigen it recognizes has not been identified. One base away there is no much larger clone; base qualities are not given. Genomic DNA was isolated from the sorted cells so that the TCRbeta CDR3 region could be sequenced. The immunoSEQ Assay was used to sequence the TCRbeta CDR3 regions. The table comes from immuneACCESS by way of TCRdb, which keeps in-frame sequences with V and J called. Part of the clones is missing from these tables; in studies checked, under half for an unresolved V gene and the rest for unknown reasons. This sample lists tens of thousands of clones; 80% to 90% were detected once. The top ten clonotypes cover less than 0.2% of the sample. This sample is drawn from a study of OX40 agonist ivuxolimab in advanced cancers. About the investigation overall: Ivuxolimab, which targeted the costimulatory receptor OX40 (CD134), was an agonistic, fully human IgG2 monoclonal antibody. Among the roughly 50 dose-escalation patients, 19 had hepatocellular carcinoma, 15 melanoma, 9 renal cell carcinoma and 9 head and neck cancer. Intravenous ivuxolimab was administered to patients every 2 weeks at six dose levels: 0.01, 0.1, 0.3, 1.5, 3 and 10 mg/kg. Partial responses occurred in three dose-escalation patients: two with cutaneous melanoma and one with hepatocellular carcinoma. The paper covers the monotherapy dose-escalation part of the phase I ivuxolimab trial, which included N ≈ 50 patients. Patients were allowed to have had prior anti-PD-1, anti-PD-L1 or anti-CTLA-4 therapy, and approximately 40% of the dose-escalation patients had been treated with checkpoint inhibitors. The purpose of peripheral TCRbeta sequencing was to test whether ivuxolimab changed TCR sequence diversity and led to clonal T-cell expansion. In the dose-escalation cohort, roughly four fifths of patients were male, and the mean age was roughly 60 years, with a range of roughly 20 to 85.

Patients with a history of autoimmune disease or receiving systemic immunosuppression were excluded from the trial. Peripheral blood for TCR sequencing was collected from all dose cohorts at baseline, on cycle 4 day 1, and on cycle 7 day 1. The samples were drawn from a first-in-human, open-label, multicenter phase I dose-escalation trial of ivuxolimab. Adults with locally advanced or metastatic melanoma, renal cell carcinoma, hepatocellular carcinoma or head and neck squamous cell carcinoma were enrolled in the trial. Before TCR sequencing, CD4+ T cells and CD8+ T cells from peripheral blood were sorted into separate populations. Overall study outcomes, separate from this receptor: Low levels of normalized T-cell clonal expansion were also seen in some patients who did not respond. At doses from 0.1 to 3.0 mg/kg, clonal expansion was seen in both CD4+ and CD8+ blood T cells between baseline and week 6. Antigen specificity was not determined for the clonally expanded peripheral T cells. In the 0.1-3.0 mg/kg groups, partial responders had among the lowest normalized peripheral clonal expansion, particularly in CD8+ T cells. On average, CD8+ T cells showed more expanded clones than CD4+ T cells after ivuxolimab.

CDR1 and CDR2 (SGHRS, YFSETQ) derive from the germline V gene. The cysteine opens and the phenylalanine closes a CDR3 of 13 amino acids. The read is trimmed to its CDR3 DNA, 39 bases read in frame from base 1. At the junction V is shortened by 4 bases and J by 8 bases, with 15 bases in between. The TCR comes from an adult with an advanced solid tumor such as melanoma, head and neck, liver or kidney cancer. Recombination linked TRBV5-1 to TRBJ1-2; TRBD1 is a possible D gene, resting on 5 matching bases. The sample in question was CD4+ or CD8+ T cells sorted from blood, obtained in a trial of the OX40 agonist ivuxolimab. In nucleotides, the sequence is TGCGCCAGCAGCCCCGGGACCGGGGAAGGCTACACCTTC. This gives the protein CASSPGTGEGYTF.